These 19 T cell receptor beta chains were sequenced from one sample in a study of vaccination effects on CD4 cells after COVID-19. Generated by immunoSEQ multiplex PCR, the TCRdb table keeps only in-frame clones and is missing some. The table has almost 30,000 clones, 74% seen once. Antigen-specific CD4+ T cells were expanded (with viral peptide pools) by the ViraFEST assay ahead of sequencing. On day 10 of culture, CD4+ T cells were separated out. The participants, recipients of two vaccine doses, got either BNT162b2 or mRNA-1273. These TCRs are of unknown antigen specificity. This sample comprised CD4+ T cells from PBMCs cultured with HCoV-OC43 spike peptides, obtained after COVID-19 vaccination. As to subset: HCoV-OC43 spike overlapping peptide pool stimulation. All receptors derive from a human donor who received a COVID-19 vaccine.

The chain links TRBV10-2 to TRBJ2-5; 9 bases align to TRBD2. CDR1 is WSHSY and CDR2 is SAAADI in the germline V gene. With V trimmed by 7 bases and J by 4 bases, 7 bases remained unmatched. The CDR3 is 14 residues long. DNA of the CDR3: TGCGCCAGCACCACGACTAGCGGAATAGAGACCCAGTACTTC. Translated, it gives CASTTTSGIETQYF.

The rearrangement joins TRBV18 to TRBJ1-2, with 9 bases fitting TRBD1. V trimming: 3 bases; J trimming: 8 bases; junction bases outside the gene matches: 10. The CDR3 covers 15 residues. Germline CDR1 is KGHSH and CDR2 is LQKENI. As DNA, the CDR3 is TGTGCCAGCTCACCGAAGATACAGGGGGCAGAAGGCTACACCTTC. As protein: CASSPKIQGAEGYTF.

The CDR3, as DNA: TGTGCCAGCAGCCCGGACAGGGGGGCTGGCTACACCTTC. Amino acid sequence: CASSPDRGAGYTF. The chain uses TRBV14 and TRBJ1-2; 10 bases line up with TRBD1. Per germline, CDR1 SGHDN and CDR2 FVKESK. CDR3 length equals 13 residues. The J segment lost 7 bases and the V segment lost 4 bases, leaving 3 bases of the junction unmatched.

The J gene is TRBJ1-3, the V gene TRBV19; 7 bases line up with TRBD1. Germline assignment: CDR1 LNHDA and CDR2 SQIVND (reference sequence). The length of the CDR3 is 21 residues. V lost 10 bases, J lost 0 bases, and 27 bases stayed unmatched. In DNA form, the CDR3 reads TGTGCCACCCGGGGCACTAACATGGCCGGACAGGCACAGAGCTCTGGAAACACCATATATTTT. Translated: CATRGTNMAGQAQSSGNTIYF.

The chain links TRBV18 to TRBJ2-4, with D perhaps given as TRBD1 or TRBD2 (5 bases each). Germline CDR1 KGHSH, CDR2 LQKENI. V lost 3 bases to trimming and J lost 1 base, with 16 bases between them. CDR3 length: 17 amino acids. The CDR3 DNA follows: TGTGCCAGCTCACCCATCGTGGGGGTTTTGGCCAAAAACATTCAGTACTTC. Residues: CASSPIVGVLAKNIQYF.

The chain is built from TRBV12-3 or TRBV12-4 and TRBJ2-3; D uncertain. Trimming pared 5 bases from V and 2 bases from J, leaving 5 bases between. The CDR3 sequence is 12 residues long. The CDR3, as DNA: TGTGCCAGCAGTACAATCACAGATACGCAGTATTTT. Amino acids: CASSTITDTQYF.

The chain uses TRBV2 and TRBJ2-5; D is possibly TRBD2 (5 bases). This CDR3 has 12 residues. Germline V CDR1 and CDR2: SNHLY, FYNNEI. V was trimmed by 7 bases and J by 5 bases, leaving 11 bases between them. CDR3 region: CASTVRVETQYF. CDR3 coding DNA: TGTGCCAGCACAGTGCGGGTGGAGACCCAGTACTTC.

The chain carries TRBV2 and TRBJ1-2; perhaps TRBD1 as D (5 bases). V lost 1 base and J 4 bases, leaving 10 bases between the germline ends. CDR1 is SNHLY and CDR2 is FYNNEI in the germline V gene. The CDR3 is made up of 14 amino acids. The chain's CDR3 is CASSEGGRAYGYTF. The CDR3 DNA sequence: TGTGCCAGCAGTGAAGGTGGCAGGGCCTATGGCTACACCTTC.

This chain connects TRBV5-4 to TRBJ2-5, with D possibly matching TRBD1 (6 bases). The germline CDR1 and CDR2 sequences are SGHNT and YYREEE (reference sequence). The CDR3 covers 13 residues. Trimming stripped 2 bases from V and 4 bases from J, with 9 bases between. The CDR3 reads CASSFKQGETQYF. CDR3 coding DNA: TGTGCCAGCAGCTTTAAACAGGGAGAGACCCAGTACTTC.

This clone was seen only a few times. The J gene is TRBJ1-5, the V gene TRBV4-2; D is ambiguous. In germline, CDR1 is LGHNA, CDR2 YNFKEQ. The CDR3 consists of 15 residues. The ends were cut back, 4 bases at V and 4 bases at J, with 14 bases in the middle. The CDR3 loop is CASSPIHLDNQPQHF. The DNA of the CDR3 is TGTGCCAGCAGCCCCATCCACCTCGATAATCAGCCCCAGCATTTT.

The sample holds a few counts of this clone. V usage is TRBV7-7 and J usage is TRBJ2-5; possibly TRBD1 for D (6 bases). Germline CDR1 and CDR2: SSHAT and FNYEAQ (reference sequence). The CDR3 covers 15 residues. The V gene lost 7 bases and the J gene lost 1 base, with 16 bases spanning the gap. This chain's CDR3 is CASTTGRTAQETQYF. The CDR3 region has the DNA TGTGCCAGCACAACGGGAAGGACAGCCCAAGAGACCCAGTACTTC.

CDR3 protein: CASNRRTRSQETQYF. CDR3 sequence (DNA): TGTGCCAGTAATAGAAGGACTAGAAGTCAAGAGACCCAGTACTTC. The chain employs TRBV2 and TRBJ2-5, with TRBD2 matching 7 bases. The germline gives CDR1 SNHLY, CDR2 FYNNEI. The CDR3 covers 15 residues. J was trimmed by 2 bases and V by 9 bases; bases with no gene match: 12. Full variable domain (rest looked up from reference TRBV2 and TRBJ2-5): EPEVTQTPSHQVTQMGQEVILRCVPISNHLYFYWYRQILGQKVEFLVSFYNNEISEKSEIFDDQFSVERPDGSNFTLKIRSTKLEDSAMYFCASNRRTRSQETQYFGPGTRLLVL.

The V call is TRBV30, the J call TRBJ2-3; D remains ambiguous. CDR1 and CDR2 (germline): GTSNPN, SVGIG (reference sequence). V was cut by 0 bases and J by 2 bases, with 9 bases left in between. CDR3 size: 14 residues. The CDR3 region is CAWSVSLDTDTQYF. CDR3 nucleotide sequence: TGTGCCTGGAGTGTAAGCCTTGACACAGATACGCAGTATTTT.

The chain has TRBV12-3 or TRBV12-4 and TRBJ1-2; unclear D gene. This CDR3 is built from 12 residues. Deletions cut 0 bases from V and 4 bases from J, with 3 bases between. The CDR3 DNA is TGTGCCAGCAGTTTAGCTTTCTATGGCTACACCTTC. Its protein is CASSLAFYGYTF.

This chain connects TRBV23-1 to TRBJ2-2; weak D call: TRBD1 (5 bases). TRBV23-1 is classed as an ORF, of uncertain function. The V end lost 2 bases, the J end lost 3 bases, and 16 bases lay between the germline ends. The CDR3 extends over 17 amino acids. The DNA of the CDR3 is TGCGCCAGCAGTCAAGCAATCCAGGGTTTGGACACCGGGGAGCTGTTTTTT. Protein: CASSQAIQGLDTGELFF.

The J gene is TRBJ1-2, the V gene TRBV20-1; D might be TRBD1 (5 bases). Germline CDR1 reads DFQATT; CDR2 reads SNEGSKA (reference sequence). This CDR3 region has 14 residues. Trimming removed 3 bases from V and 4 bases from J, with 15 bases in between. CDR3 sequence reads: CSASFQGLAYGYTF. The CDR3 DNA reads as TGCAGTGCTAGTTTTCAGGGTTTAGCCTATGGCTACACCTTC.

The chain uses TRBV4-1 and TRBJ2-3; TRBD1 agrees at 8 bases. The CDR3 covers 17 residues. Germline CDR1 and CDR2: MGHRA and YSYEKL. Trimming took 3 bases from V and 3 from J; bases not matched to a gene: 11. CDR3 DNA: TGCGCCAGCAGCCAGAGCAGGGACAGGTCCCTGACAGATACGCAGTATTTT. This sequence encodes CASSQSRDRSLTDTQYF.

The CDR3 DNA reads as TGTGCCTGGAGTCCCGTTGCAGGGGGCACTGAAGCTTTCTTT. Translation gives CAWSPVAGGTEAFF. This sequence joins TRBV30 and TRBJ1-1; TRBD1 matches 7 bases. Germline V gene sequence: CDR1 GTSNPN, CDR2 SVGIG (reference sequence). CDR3 length: 14 amino acids. V dropped 2 bases and J dropped 4; count of bases not matched to a gene: 7.

The DNA of the CDR3 is TGTGCCAGCAGCTTAGAGGCATCAGGGAGCACAGATACGCAGTATTTT. As protein: CASSLEASGSTDTQYF. The chain uses TRBV11-3 and TRBJ2-3; perhaps TRBD1 as D (5 bases). Per the germline V gene, CDR1 is SGHNT and CDR2 is YENEEA. The V gene lost 0 bases and the J gene lost 0 bases, with 10 bases spanning the gap. There are 16 residues in the CDR3.